This T cell receptor (beta chain) came from a study of blood T cell repertoires in COVID-19. Background on the study: The United States, Italy and Spain supplied acute and convalescent COVID-19 samples. The cDNA or gDNA used as material had been derived from T cells, B-cell-depleted T cells, or PBMCs.

In the study's own analysis: Estimated nucleated cell counts came from reference gene primer amplification. Profiling relied on immunoSEQ multiplex PCR, and the TCRdb table lists in-frame clones only, not all of them. V, J and clone size are taken as reported in that table, and D and trimming were inferred from the DNA itself. The table lists over 70,000 clones, roughly 84% of them singletons. Enrollment of patients from Seattle took place during active infection, with longitudinal follow-up. This CDR3 is built from 17 residues. Looked up from germline, CDR1 is KGHSH and CDR2 is LQKENI. The V segment lost 1 base and the J segment 1 base; nucleotides outside the gene matches: 4. This clone was counted a single time.

The receptor was isolated from a man between 60 and 75 years old with COVID-19, enrolled during active disease. Sequencing input: peripheral blood. The chain carries TRBV18 and TRBJ2-2; 9 bases line up with TRBD1. The CDR3 loop reads CASSPLQGALNTGELFF. DNA of the CDR3: TGTGCCAGCTCACCACTACAGGGGGCCCTGAACACCGGGGAGCTGTTTTTT. Using reference TRBV18 and TRBJ2-2 for the parts outside the CDR3, the full variable domain is NAGVMQNPRHLVRRRGQEARLRCSPMKGHSHVYWYRQLPEEGLKFMVYLQKENIIDESGMPKERFSAEFPKEGPSILRIQQVVRGDSAAYFCASSPLQGALNTGELFFGEGSRLTVL.